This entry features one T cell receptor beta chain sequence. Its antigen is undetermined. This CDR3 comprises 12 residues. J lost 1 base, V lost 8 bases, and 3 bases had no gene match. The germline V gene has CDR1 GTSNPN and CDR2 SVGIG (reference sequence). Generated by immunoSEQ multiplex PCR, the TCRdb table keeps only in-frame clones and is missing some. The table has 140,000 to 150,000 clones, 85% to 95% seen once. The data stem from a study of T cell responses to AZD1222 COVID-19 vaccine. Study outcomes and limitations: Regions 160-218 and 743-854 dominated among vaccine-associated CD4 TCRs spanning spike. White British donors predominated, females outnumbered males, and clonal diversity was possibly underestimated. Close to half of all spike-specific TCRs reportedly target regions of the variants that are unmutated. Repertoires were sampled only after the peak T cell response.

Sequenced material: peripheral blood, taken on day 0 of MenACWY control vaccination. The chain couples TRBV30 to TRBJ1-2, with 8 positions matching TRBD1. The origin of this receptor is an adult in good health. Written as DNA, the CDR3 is TGTGCCACAGGACAGGGTAACTATGGCTACACCTTC. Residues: CATGQGNYGYTF. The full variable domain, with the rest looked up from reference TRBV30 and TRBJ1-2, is SQTIHQWPATLVQPVGSPLSLECTVEGTSNPNLYWYRQAAGRGLQLLFYSVGIGQISSEVPQNLSASRPQDRQFILSSKKLLLSDSGFYLCATGQGNYGYTFGSGTRLTVV.